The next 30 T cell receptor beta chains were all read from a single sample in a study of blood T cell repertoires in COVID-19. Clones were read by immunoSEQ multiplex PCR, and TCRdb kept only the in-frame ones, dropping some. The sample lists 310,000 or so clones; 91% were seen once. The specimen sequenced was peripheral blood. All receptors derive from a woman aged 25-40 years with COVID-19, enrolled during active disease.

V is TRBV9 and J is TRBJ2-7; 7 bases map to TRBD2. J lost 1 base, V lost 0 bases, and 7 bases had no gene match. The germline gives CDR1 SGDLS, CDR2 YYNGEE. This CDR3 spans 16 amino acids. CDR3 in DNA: TGTGCCAGCAGCGTAGATGGCGGGAGAGTATCCTACGAGCAGTACTTC. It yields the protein CASSVDGGRVSYEQYF.

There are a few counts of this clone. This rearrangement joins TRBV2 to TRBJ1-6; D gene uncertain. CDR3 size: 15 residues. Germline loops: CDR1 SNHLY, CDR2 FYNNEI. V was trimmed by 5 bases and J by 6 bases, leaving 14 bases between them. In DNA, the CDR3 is TGTGCCAGCAGTTCCACGGGAAATGTTAATTCACCCCTCCACTTT. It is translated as CASSSTGNVNSPLHF.

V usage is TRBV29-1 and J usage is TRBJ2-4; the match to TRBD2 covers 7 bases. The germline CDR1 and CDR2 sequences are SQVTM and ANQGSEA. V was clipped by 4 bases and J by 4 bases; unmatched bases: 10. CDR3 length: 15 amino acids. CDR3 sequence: CSVVAAVGGKNIQYF. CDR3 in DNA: TGCAGCGTTGTCGCCGCAGTCGGGGGGAAAAACATTCAGTACTTC.

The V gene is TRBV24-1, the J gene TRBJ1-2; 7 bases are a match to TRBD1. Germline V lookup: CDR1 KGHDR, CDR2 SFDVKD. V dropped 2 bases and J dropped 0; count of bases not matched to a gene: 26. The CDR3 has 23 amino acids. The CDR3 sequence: CATSDSPQGGEGPYLTANYGYTF. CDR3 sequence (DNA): TGTGCCACCAGTGATTCCCCCCAGGGGGGCGAGGGACCTTACCTTACAGCTAACTATGGCTACACCTTC.

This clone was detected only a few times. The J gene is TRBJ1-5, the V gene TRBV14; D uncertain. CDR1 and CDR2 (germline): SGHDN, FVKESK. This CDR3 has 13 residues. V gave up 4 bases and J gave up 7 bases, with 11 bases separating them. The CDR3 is CASSLGRGQPQHF. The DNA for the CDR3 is TGTGCCAGCAGCCTAGGACGGGGACAGCCCCAGCATTTT.

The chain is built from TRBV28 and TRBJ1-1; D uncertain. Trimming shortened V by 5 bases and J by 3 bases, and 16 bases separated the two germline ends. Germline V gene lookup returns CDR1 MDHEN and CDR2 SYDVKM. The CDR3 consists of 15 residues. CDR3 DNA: TGTGCCAGCAGTCCTGGGTCTTTCAGGCACACTGAAGCTTTCTTT. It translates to CASSPGSFRHTEAFF.

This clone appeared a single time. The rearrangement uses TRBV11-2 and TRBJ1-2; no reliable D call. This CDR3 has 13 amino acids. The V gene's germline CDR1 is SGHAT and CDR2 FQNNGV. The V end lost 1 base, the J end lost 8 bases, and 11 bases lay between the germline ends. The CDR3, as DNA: TGTGCCAGCAGCTTAGTAGCCGGTGACGGCTACACCTTC. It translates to CASSLVAGDGYTF.

The CDR3 reads CASSLVHSPLHF. The CDR3 bases are TGTGCCAGCAGTCTCGTCCATTCACCCCTCCACTTT. The chain carries TRBV7-9 and TRBJ1-6; D ambiguous. The length of the CDR3 is 12 residues. In germline, CDR1 is SEHNR, CDR2 FQNEAQ (reference sequence). Trimming removed 6 bases at V and 8 bases at J, with 8 bases between.

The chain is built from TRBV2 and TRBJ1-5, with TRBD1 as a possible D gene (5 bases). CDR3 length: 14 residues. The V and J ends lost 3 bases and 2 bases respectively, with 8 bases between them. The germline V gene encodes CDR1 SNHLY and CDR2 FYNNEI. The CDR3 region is CASSDRDRNQPQHF. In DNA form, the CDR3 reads TGTGCCAGCAGTGACAGGGATCGCAATCAGCCCCAGCATTTT.

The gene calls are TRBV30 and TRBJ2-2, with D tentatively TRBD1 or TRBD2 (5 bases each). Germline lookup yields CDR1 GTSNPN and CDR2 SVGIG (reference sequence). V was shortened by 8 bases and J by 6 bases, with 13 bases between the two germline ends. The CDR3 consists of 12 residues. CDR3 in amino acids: CAGGRQAGELFF. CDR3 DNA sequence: TGTGCCGGGGGACGTCAGGCCGGGGAGCTGTTTTTT.

The CDR3 DNA reads TGTGCCAGTAGTATTGCGGGGAGGAATCAGCCCCAGCATTTT. Residues: CASSIAGRNQPQHF. The chain is built from TRBV19 and TRBJ1-5; no clear D. The V gene lost 3 bases and the J gene lost 4 bases, with 10 bases spanning the gap. Germline values: CDR1 LNHDA, CDR2 SQIVND (reference sequence). This CDR3 comprises 14 residues.

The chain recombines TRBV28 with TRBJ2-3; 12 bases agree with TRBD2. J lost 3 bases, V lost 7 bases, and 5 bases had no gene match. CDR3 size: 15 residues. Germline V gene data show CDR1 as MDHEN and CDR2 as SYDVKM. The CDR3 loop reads CASISLAGGTDTQYF. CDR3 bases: TGTGCCAGCATCTCACTAGCGGGAGGTACAGATACGCAGTATTTT.

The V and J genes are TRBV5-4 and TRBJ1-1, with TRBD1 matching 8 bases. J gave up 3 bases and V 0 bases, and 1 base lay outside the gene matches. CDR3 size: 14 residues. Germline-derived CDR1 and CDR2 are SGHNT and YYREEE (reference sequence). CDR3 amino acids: CASSLARGHTEAFF. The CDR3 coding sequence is TGTGCCAGCAGCTTGGCCAGGGGGCACACTGAAGCTTTCTTT.

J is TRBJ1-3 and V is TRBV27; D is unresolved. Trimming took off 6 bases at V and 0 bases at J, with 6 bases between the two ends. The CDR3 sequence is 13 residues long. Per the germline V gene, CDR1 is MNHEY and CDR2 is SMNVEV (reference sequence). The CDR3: CASRPNSGNTIYF. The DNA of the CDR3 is TGTGCCAGCAGACCTAACTCTGGAAACACCATATATTTT.

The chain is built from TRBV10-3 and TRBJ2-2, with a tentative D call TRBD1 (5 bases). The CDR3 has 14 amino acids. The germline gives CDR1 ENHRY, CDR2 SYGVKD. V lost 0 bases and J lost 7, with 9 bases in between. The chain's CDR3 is CAISESRGIGELFF. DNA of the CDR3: TGTGCCATCAGTGAGTCAAGGGGTATCGGGGAGCTGTTTTTT.

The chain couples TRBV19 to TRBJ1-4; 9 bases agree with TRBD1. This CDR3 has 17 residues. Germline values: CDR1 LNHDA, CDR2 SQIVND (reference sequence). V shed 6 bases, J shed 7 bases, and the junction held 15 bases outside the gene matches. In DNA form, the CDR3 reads TGTGCCAGTAGACGGGGACAGGGTCCGGACGGGAGTGAAAAACTGTTTTTT. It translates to CASRRGQGPDGSEKLFF. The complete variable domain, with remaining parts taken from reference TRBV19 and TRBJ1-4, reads DGGITQSPKYLFRKEGQNVTLSCEQNLNHDAMYWYRQDPGQGLRLIYYSQIVNDFQKGDIAEGYSVSREKKESFPLTVTSAQKNPTAFYLCASRRGQGPDGSEKLFFGSGTQLSVL.

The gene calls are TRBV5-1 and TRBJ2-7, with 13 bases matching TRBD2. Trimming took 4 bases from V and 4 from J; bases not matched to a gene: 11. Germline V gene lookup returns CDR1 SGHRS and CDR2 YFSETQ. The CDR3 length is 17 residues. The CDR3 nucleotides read TGCGCCAGCAGCCGGACTAGCGGGAGCGTGGGATGGTACGAGCAGTACTTC. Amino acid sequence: CASSRTSGSVGWYEQYF.

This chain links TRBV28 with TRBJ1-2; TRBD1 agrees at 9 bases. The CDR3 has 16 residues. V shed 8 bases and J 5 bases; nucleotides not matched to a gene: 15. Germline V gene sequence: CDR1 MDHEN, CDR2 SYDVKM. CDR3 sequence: CASFTASQGAGYGYTF. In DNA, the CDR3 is TGTGCCAGCTTTACGGCGTCACAGGGGGCTGGATATGGCTACACCTTC.

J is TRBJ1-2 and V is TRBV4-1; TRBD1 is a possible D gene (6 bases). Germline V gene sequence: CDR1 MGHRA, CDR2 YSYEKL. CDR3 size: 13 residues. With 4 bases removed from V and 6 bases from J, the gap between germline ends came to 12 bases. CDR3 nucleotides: TGCGCCAGCAGCCCCCAAAGACAGGATGGCTACACCTTC. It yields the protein CASSPQRQDGYTF.

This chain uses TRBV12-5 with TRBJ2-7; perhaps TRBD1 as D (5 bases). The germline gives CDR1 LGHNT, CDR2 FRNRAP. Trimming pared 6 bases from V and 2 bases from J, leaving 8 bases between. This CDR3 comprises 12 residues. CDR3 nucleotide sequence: TGTGCTAGTGGGCCAGGGACCTACGAGCAGTACTTC. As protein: CASGPGTYEQYF.

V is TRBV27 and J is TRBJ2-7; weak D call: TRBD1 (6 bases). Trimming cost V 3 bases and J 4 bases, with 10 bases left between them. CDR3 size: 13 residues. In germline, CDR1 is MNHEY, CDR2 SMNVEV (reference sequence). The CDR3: CASSFGTPYEQYF. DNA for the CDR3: TGTGCCAGCAGTTTCGGGACACCGTACGAGCAGTACTTC.

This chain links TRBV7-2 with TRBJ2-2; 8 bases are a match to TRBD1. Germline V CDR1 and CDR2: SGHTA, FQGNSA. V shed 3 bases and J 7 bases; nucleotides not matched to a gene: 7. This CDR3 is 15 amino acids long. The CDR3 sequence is CASSLGQVVSGELFF. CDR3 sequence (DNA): TGTGCCAGCAGCTTGGGACAGGTGGTGAGCGGGGAGCTGTTTTTT.

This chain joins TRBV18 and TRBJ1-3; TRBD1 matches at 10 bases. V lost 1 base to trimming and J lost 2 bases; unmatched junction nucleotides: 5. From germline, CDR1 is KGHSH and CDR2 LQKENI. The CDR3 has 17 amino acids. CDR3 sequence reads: CASSPLSGTGAGNTIYF. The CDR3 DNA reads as TGTGCCAGCTCACCACTGTCCGGGACAGGGGCTGGAAACACCATATATTTT.

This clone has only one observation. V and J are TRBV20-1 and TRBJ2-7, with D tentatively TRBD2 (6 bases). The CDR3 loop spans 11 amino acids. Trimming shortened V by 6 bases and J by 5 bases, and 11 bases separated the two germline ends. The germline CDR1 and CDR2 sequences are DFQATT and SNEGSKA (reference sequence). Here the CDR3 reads CSALLADEQYF. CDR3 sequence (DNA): TGCAGTGCCCTCTTAGCGGACGAGCAGTACTTC.

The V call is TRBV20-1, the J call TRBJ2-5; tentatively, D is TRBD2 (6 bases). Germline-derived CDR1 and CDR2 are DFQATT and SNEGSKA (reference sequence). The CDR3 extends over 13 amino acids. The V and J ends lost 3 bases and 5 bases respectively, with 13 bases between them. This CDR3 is CSASRGGRETQYF. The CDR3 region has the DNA TGCAGTGCTAGTCGGGGTGGGAGGGAGACCCAGTACTTC.

The DNA of the CDR3 is TGTGCCACCAGTGATATCCGGGACAGGGGTCGGTATGAGCAGTTCTTC. Protein: CATSDIRDRGRYEQFF. The genes are TRBV24-1 and TRBJ2-1, with TRBD1 identical over 10 bases. CDR3 length: 16 residues. The germline V gene encodes CDR1 KGHDR and CDR2 SFDVKD. The junction had 9 bases not matched to a gene; V was cut back by 3 bases and J by 8 bases.

DNA of the CDR3: TGCGCCAGCAGCTTTGGGTACGGGACTAACGAGCAGTACTTC. Translation gives CASSFGYGTNEQYF. The genes are TRBV5-1 and TRBJ2-7; 7 bases are a match to TRBD2. The CDR3 loop spans 14 amino acids. Germline V gives CDR1 SGHRS, CDR2 YFSETQ. Trimming at V came to 2 bases and at J to 5 bases, leaving 7 bases not matched to a gene.

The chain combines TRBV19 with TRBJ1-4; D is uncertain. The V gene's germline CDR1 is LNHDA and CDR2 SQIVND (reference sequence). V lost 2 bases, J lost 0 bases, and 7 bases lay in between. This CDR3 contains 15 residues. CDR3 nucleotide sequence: TGTGCCAGTAGTATAACCCAGGCAACTAATGAAAAACTGTTTTTT. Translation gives CASSITQATNEKLFF. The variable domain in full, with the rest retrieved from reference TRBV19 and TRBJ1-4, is DGGITQSPKYLFRKEGQNVTLSCEQNLNHDAMYWYRQDPGQGLRLIYYSQIVNDFQKGDIAEGYSVSREKKESFPLTVTSAQKNPTAFYLCASSITQATNEKLFFGSGTQLSVL.

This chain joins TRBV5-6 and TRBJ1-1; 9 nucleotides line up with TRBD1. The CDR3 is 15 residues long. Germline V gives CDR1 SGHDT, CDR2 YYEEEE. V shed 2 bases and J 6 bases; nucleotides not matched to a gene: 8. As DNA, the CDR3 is TGTGCCAGCAGCTTTGGGACAGGGAGTTTCCCTGAAGCTTTCTTT. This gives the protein CASSFGTGSFPEAFF.

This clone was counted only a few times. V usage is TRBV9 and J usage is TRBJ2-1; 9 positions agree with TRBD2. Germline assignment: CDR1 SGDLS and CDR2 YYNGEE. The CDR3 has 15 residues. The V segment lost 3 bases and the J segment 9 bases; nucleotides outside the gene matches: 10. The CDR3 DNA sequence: TGTGCCAGCAGCGCGGTGGCGGGAGGGGCCGTTGAGCAGTTCTTC. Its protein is CASSAVAGGAVEQFF.